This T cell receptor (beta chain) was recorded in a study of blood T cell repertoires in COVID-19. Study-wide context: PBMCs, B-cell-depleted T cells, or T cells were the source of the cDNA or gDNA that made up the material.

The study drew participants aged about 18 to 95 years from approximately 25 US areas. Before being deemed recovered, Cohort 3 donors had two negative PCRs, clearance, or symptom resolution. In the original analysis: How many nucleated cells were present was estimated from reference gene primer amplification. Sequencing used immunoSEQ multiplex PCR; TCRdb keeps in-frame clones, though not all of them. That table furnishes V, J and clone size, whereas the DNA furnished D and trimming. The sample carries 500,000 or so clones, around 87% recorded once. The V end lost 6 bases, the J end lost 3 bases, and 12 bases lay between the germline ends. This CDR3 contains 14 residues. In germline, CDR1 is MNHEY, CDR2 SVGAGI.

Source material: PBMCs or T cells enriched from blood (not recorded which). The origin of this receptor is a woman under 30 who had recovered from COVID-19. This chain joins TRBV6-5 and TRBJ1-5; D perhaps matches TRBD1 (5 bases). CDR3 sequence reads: CASSPTGVNQPQHF. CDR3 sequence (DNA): TGTGCCAGCAGCCCCACAGGAGTCAATCAGCCCCAGCATTTT.